A selection of T cell receptor beta chains follows, all from one sample in a study of blood T cells in healthy people across ages. TCRdb reprocessed the 5' RACE reads via MiXCR and lists one record per CDR3 protein. The sample comprises around 1,000,000 distinct CDR3 sequences, around 25% of which are singletons, and less than 0.75% rests with the top ten. These data also formed part of another study, on T cells of mothers and their children.

Sequencing input: blood. The receptors come from a girl aged 2-10 years in good health. Both conserved end residues are part of each CDR3. D genes are given only for firm matches. Rows give clone size only sometimes, using once, few, many, or a class for an expanded clone.

v_call: TRBV7-2
j_call: TRBJ2-7
d_call: -
cdr3_length: 14
clone_size: -
cdr3_nt: TGTGCCAGCAGCCAGGACAGAGCACTCTACGAGCAGTACTTC
cdr3_aa: CASSQDRALYEQYF

v_call: TRBV2
j_call: TRBJ2-1
d_call: TRBD2
cdr3_length: 16
clone_size: few
cdr3_nt: TGTGCCAGCAGTGCCCAAGGTAGCGGGGACTACAATGAGCAGTTCTTC
cdr3_aa: CASSAQGSGDYNEQFF

v_call: TRBV23-1
j_call: TRBJ2-1
d_call: TRBD1
cdr3_length: 13
clone_size: few
cdr3_nt: TGCGCCAGGACGACAGGGCAGGGCAATGAGCAGTTCTTC
cdr3_aa: CARTTGQGNEQFF

v_call: TRBV7-9
j_call: TRBJ2-7
d_call: -
cdr3_length: 16
clone_size: -
cdr3_nt: TGTGCCAGCAGCTTTGACGTGAGGGGCGGCCTCGACGAGCAGTACTTC
cdr3_aa: CASSFDVRGGLDEQYF

v_call: TRBV29-1
j_call: TRBJ2-7
d_call: TRBD2
cdr3_length: 13
clone_size: -
cdr3_nt: TGCAGCGTAACAGGAGGGAGGGTTTACGAGCAGTACTTC
cdr3_aa: CSVTGGRVYEQYF

v_call: TRBV7-9
j_call: TRBJ2-5
d_call: -
cdr3_length: 14
clone_size: -
cdr3_nt: TGTGCCAGCAGCTTAAATGGGTTGGGAGAGACCCAGTACTTC
cdr3_aa: CASSLNGLGETQYF

v_call: TRBV20-1
j_call: TRBJ2-5
d_call: -
cdr3_length: 15
clone_size: -
cdr3_nt: TGCAGTGCTAGAGATTCTCGGGGTCCCCATGGGACCCAGTACTTC
cdr3_aa: CSARDSRGPHGTQYF

v_call: TRBV20-1
j_call: TRBJ2-1
d_call: TRBD2
cdr3_length: 15
clone_size: -
cdr3_nt: TGCAGTGCTAGATATAGCGGGGGGGCCTACAATGAGCAGTTCTTC
cdr3_aa: CSARYSGGAYNEQFF

v_call: TRBV29-1
j_call: TRBJ2-5
d_call: -
cdr3_length: 13
clone_size: few
cdr3_nt: TGCAGCGTTGGCGCGGGGCTGCGAGAGACCCAGTACTTC
cdr3_aa: CSVGAGLRETQYF

v_call: TRBV20-1
j_call: TRBJ2-5
d_call: -
cdr3_length: 14
clone_size: -
cdr3_nt: TGCAGTGCCGGGCCAACAGGGCCTCGGGAGACCCAGTACTTC
cdr3_aa: CSAGPTGPRETQYF

v_call: TRBV5-6
j_call: TRBJ2-5
d_call: -
cdr3_length: 15
clone_size: few
cdr3_nt: TGTGCCAGCAGCCAAGACAGAATTTACCAAGAGACCCAGTACTTC
cdr3_aa: CASSQDRIYQETQYF

v_call: TRBV10-3
j_call: TRBJ1-2
d_call: TRBD1
cdr3_length: 16
clone_size: few
cdr3_nt: TGTGCCATCAGTGATCCGGACAGGAAGAAGGTTTGGGGCTACACCTTC
cdr3_aa: CAISDPDRKKVWGYTF

v_call: TRBV5-1
j_call: TRBJ1-4
d_call: TRBD1
cdr3_length: 14
clone_size: once
cdr3_nt: TGCGCCAGCAGCCTCGGGACAGCAAGCGAAAAACTGTTTTTT
cdr3_aa: CASSLGTASEKLFF

v_call: TRBV27
j_call: TRBJ2-5
d_call: TRBD1
cdr3_length: 16
clone_size: -
cdr3_nt: TGTGCCAGCAGTTTGGGGGGACAGGACGCCCAAGAGACCCAGTACTTC
cdr3_aa: CASSLGGQDAQETQYF

v_call: TRBV7-9
j_call: TRBJ1-1
d_call: -
cdr3_length: 14
clone_size: -
cdr3_nt: TGTGCCAGCAGCACCTCGACAGGGAACACTGAAGCTTTCTTT
cdr3_aa: CASSTSTGNTEAFF

v_call: TRBV5-1
j_call: TRBJ2-7
d_call: TRBD1
cdr3_length: 13
clone_size: -
cdr3_nt: TGCGCCAGCAGCGTGGGGACAGGGGAACAGCAGTACTTC
cdr3_aa: CASSVGTGEQQYF

v_call: TRBV20-1
j_call: TRBJ2-2
d_call: TRBD2
cdr3_length: 16
clone_size: many
cdr3_nt: TGCAGTGCTAGGGGACTAGCGGGAGGTTTGACCGGGGAGCTGTTTTTT
cdr3_aa: CSARGLAGGLTGELFF

v_call: TRBV6-5
j_call: TRBJ2-7
d_call: TRBD2
cdr3_length: 19
clone_size: few
cdr3_nt: TGTGCCAGCAGTTACTCGAACAAGCGCGGACTAGCGGGAGGATACGAGCAGTACTTC
cdr3_aa: CASSYSNKRGLAGGYEQYF

v_call: TRBV7-9
j_call: TRBJ2-5
d_call: -
cdr3_length: 15
clone_size: -
cdr3_nt: TGTGCCAGCAGCTTAGTCCTTTCGTGCCAAGAGACCCAGTACTTC
cdr3_aa: CASSLVLSCQETQYF

v_call: TRBV6-6
j_call: TRBJ2-2
d_call: -
cdr3_length: 16
clone_size: few
cdr3_nt: TGTGCCAGCAGTTACGGAGGTGGAGGCTGGGGCGGGGAGCTGTTTTTT
cdr3_aa: CASSYGGGGWGGELFF

v_call: TRBV13
j_call: TRBJ2-7
d_call: TRBD2
cdr3_length: 16
clone_size: few
cdr3_nt: TGTGCCAGCAGTATCGGTCGGGGAGCGGGGAAATACGAGCAGTACTTC
cdr3_aa: CASSIGRGAGKYEQYF

v_call: TRBV12-3/TRBV12-4
j_call: TRBJ2-3
d_call: TRBD2
cdr3_length: 15
clone_size: -
cdr3_nt: TGTGCCAGCAGCGGACTAGCGGAGCACCCAGATACGCAGTATTTT
cdr3_aa: CASSGLAEHPDTQYF

v_call: TRBV7-3
j_call: TRBJ1-1
d_call: -
cdr3_length: 15
clone_size: -
cdr3_nt: TGTGCCAGCAGCTTATCGGGAGGGATGAACACTGAAGCTTTCTTT
cdr3_aa: CASSLSGGMNTEAFF

v_call: TRBV27
j_call: TRBJ2-3
d_call: -
cdr3_length: 16
clone_size: -
cdr3_nt: TGTGCCAGCAGTTTCATAGGCCCCCCGAGCACAGATACGCAGTATTTT
cdr3_aa: CASSFIGPPSTDTQYF

v_call: TRBV3-1
j_call: TRBJ2-5
d_call: TRBD2
cdr3_length: 14
clone_size: few
cdr3_nt: TGTGCCAGCTCCCATAGCGGGACTGAAGAGACCCAGTACTTC
cdr3_aa: CASSHSGTEETQYF

v_call: TRBV29-1
j_call: TRBJ2-7
d_call: -
cdr3_length: 13
clone_size: -
cdr3_nt: TGCAGCGTTGTAGGGACCGTTACCTACGAGCAGTACTTC
cdr3_aa: CSVVGTVTYEQYF